This entry lists 27 T cell receptor beta chains sequenced from one sample in a study of blood T cell repertoires in COVID-19. Generated by immunoSEQ multiplex PCR, the TCRdb table keeps only in-frame clones and is missing some. This sample has some 300,000 clones, with roughly 90% found just once. The sequenced material came from PBMCs or T cells enriched from blood (not recorded which). The origin of the receptors is a woman in her twenties or thirties who had recovered from COVID-19.

The CDR3 reads CASRQGAWDTEAFF. The CDR3 DNA reads as TGTGCCAGCAGGCAGGGGGCTTGGGACACTGAAGCTTTCTTT. V and J are TRBV27 and TRBJ1-1; 8 positions match TRBD1. From germline, CDR1 is MNHEY and CDR2 SMNVEV (reference sequence). Trimming cost V 6 bases and J 3 bases; bases outside gene matches: 6. This CDR3 region has 14 residues.

This rearrangement joins TRBV10-1 to TRBJ2-7, with D perhaps TRBD1 (6 bases). The CDR3 length is 17 residues. Per germline, CDR1 WNHNN and CDR2 SYGVQD (reference sequence). Trimming shortened V by 0 bases and J by 1 base, and 16 bases separated the two germline ends. The CDR3 loop is CASSESIGRGVSYEQYF. CDR3 nucleotides: TGCGCCAGCAGTGAGTCGATCGGCAGGGGTGTTTCCTACGAGCAGTACTTC.

The chain employs TRBV18 and TRBJ1-2; TRBD1 matches 7 bases. The CDR3 is 16 residues long. The V segment lost 1 base and the J segment 0 bases; nucleotides outside the gene matches: 5. Looked up from germline, CDR1 is KGHSH and CDR2 is LQKENI. CDR3 region: CASSPQGASSNYGYTF. The CDR3 nucleotides read TGTGCCAGCTCACCACAGGGGGCGTCCTCTAACTATGGCTACACCTTC.

The rearrangement links TRBV11-2 to TRBJ2-2; TRBD2 is a possible D gene (6 bases). The ends were cut back, 5 bases at V and 6 bases at J, with 25 bases in the middle. The CDR3 has 18 residues. Germline CDR1 SGHAT, CDR2 FQNNGV. The CDR3 loop is CASSQAQPGTLPPGELFF. The CDR3 DNA sequence: TGTGCCAGCAGCCAAGCTCAACCCGGGACTCTGCCCCCCGGGGAGCTGTTTTTT.

The chain carries TRBV28 and TRBJ2-1; D ambiguous. This CDR3 has 12 residues. Per germline, CDR1 MDHEN and CDR2 SYDVKM. Trimming pared 6 bases from V and 6 bases from J, leaving 9 bases between. The CDR3 loop is CASSLPSNEQFF. The DNA for the CDR3 is TGTGCCAGCAGCCTACCTAGCAATGAGCAGTTCTTC. Based on the CDR3 plus reference TRBV28 and TRBJ2-1, the full variable domain is DVKVTQSSRYLVKRTGEKVFLECVQDMDHENMFWYRQDPGLGLRLIYFSYDVKMKEKGDIPEGYSVSREKKERFSLILESASTNQTSMYLCASSLPSNEQFFGPGTRLTVL.

This chain joins TRBV11-2 and TRBJ2-7; 7 bases are a match to TRBD1. In germline, CDR1 is SGHAT, CDR2 FQNNGV. J gave up 0 bases and V 6 bases, and 5 bases lay outside the gene matches. This CDR3 comprises 14 residues. The CDR3 DNA follows: TGTGCCAGCAGTCAGGACAGGAACTCCTACGAGCAGTACTTC. It yields the protein CASSQDRNSYEQYF.

CDR3 nucleotides: TGTGCCAGCCAGGGGGTGGACACTGAAGCTTTCTTT. It specifies CASQGVDTEAFF. The chain carries TRBV28 and TRBJ1-1, with TRBD1 matching 7 bases. The CDR3 is 12 amino acids. Trimming removed 8 bases from V and 3 bases from J; junction bases left unmatched: 3. Germline-derived CDR1 and CDR2 are MDHEN and SYDVKM.

The V and J genes are TRBV7-6 and TRBJ2-2; the match to TRBD1 covers 8 bases. CDR1 is SGHVS, CDR2 FNYEAQ, per germline. The CDR3 loop spans 15 amino acids. V lost 1 base and J lost 5; bases outside the gene matches: 3. CDR3 protein: CASSLERQGTGELFF. The DNA of the CDR3 is TGTGCCAGCAGCTTAGAGAGACAGGGGACCGGGGAGCTGTTTTTT.

The chain employs TRBV7-9 and TRBJ1-6; D not certain. This CDR3 comprises 15 residues. V lost 7 bases to trimming and J lost 6 bases, with 16 bases between them. In germline, CDR1 is SEHNR, CDR2 FQNEAQ (reference sequence). As DNA, the CDR3 is TGTGCCAGCAACTACCCAGAGGGTGGTAATTCACCCCTCCACTTT. The encoded protein is CASNYPEGGNSPLHF.

This clone was observed once. In the same sample, other DNA sequences code for this CDR3. The chain employs TRBV6-4 and TRBJ2-1, with TRBD2 matching 12 bases. V trimming: 5 bases; J trimming: 4 bases; junction bases outside the gene matches: 3. The CDR3 length is 15 residues. Germline V gene lookup returns CDR1 MRHNA and CDR2 SNTAGT. This CDR3 is CASSQLAGGYNEQFF. The CDR3 region has the DNA TGTGCCAGCAGTCAACTAGCGGGGGGATACAATGAGCAGTTCTTC.

This chain joins TRBV28 and TRBJ1-3; TRBD1 agrees at 9 bases. After removal of 5 bases from V and 4 bases from J, the junction contained 9 bases not matched to a gene. The CDR3 extends over 16 amino acids. Germline assignment: CDR1 MDHEN and CDR2 SYDVKM. The chain's CDR3 is CASSVTGQGTGNTIYF. The CDR3 region has the DNA TGTGCCAGCAGTGTAACGGGACAGGGAACGGGAAACACCATATATTTT.

The V call is TRBV5-4, the J call TRBJ2-1; TRBD1 agrees at 8 bases. The CDR3 runs 17 residues. V lost 5 bases and J lost 1; bases outside the gene matches: 11. Germline values: CDR1 SGHNT, CDR2 YYREEE (reference sequence). CDR3 nucleotides: TGTGCCAGCAGACTCGGACAGGGCCGAGGGTCCTACAATGAGCAGTTCTTC. Its translation is CASRLGQGRGSYNEQFF.

The V and J genes are TRBV6-5 and TRBJ2-7, with D tentatively TRBD1 (6 bases). This CDR3 is built from 14 residues. CDR1 and CDR2 from the germline V gene are MNHEY and SVGAGI. Trimming removed 5 bases at V and 0 bases at J, with 11 bases between. The CDR3 DNA sequence: TGTGCCAGCAGTCGCACAGGGAACTCCTACGAGCAGTACTTC. Translation gives CASSRTGNSYEQYF.

This clone was seen only once. The chain carries TRBV2 and TRBJ1-3, with D possibly TRBD1 on 5 matching bases. Germline CDR1 SNHLY, CDR2 FYNNEI. Trimming shortened V by 2 bases and J by 2 bases, and 7 bases separated the two germline ends. The CDR3 sequence is 14 residues long. The CDR3 coding sequence is TGTGCCAGCAGTGAACTCAGGGCTGGAAACACCATATATTTT. Protein: CASSELRAGNTIYF.

The chain joins TRBV19 to TRBJ1-4, with TRBD1 identical over 9 bases. Per germline, CDR1 LNHDA and CDR2 SQIVND (reference sequence). CDR3 length: 15 residues. J lost 10 bases, V lost 3 bases, and 9 bases had no gene match. The CDR3 sequence: CASSISSGQGLKLFF. The DNA for the CDR3 is TGTGCCAGTAGTATTTCTTCGGGACAGGGTTTAAAACTGTTTTTT.

The genes are TRBV5-5 and TRBJ2-7; 9 bases line up with TRBD1. CDR1 and CDR2 (germline): SGHKS, YYEKEE (reference sequence). Germline trimming cut 4 bases from V and 0 bases from J; bases unmatched to any gene: 5. The CDR3 is 15 amino acids. DNA of the CDR3: TGTGCCAGCAGCAGAGGACAGGGGTCCTCCTACGAGCAGTACTTC. Translating it yields CASSRGQGSSYEQYF.

The V and J genes are TRBV5-6 and TRBJ2-3; D gene uncertain. This CDR3 is built from 11 residues. The germline gives CDR1 SGHDT, CDR2 YYEEEE. V dropped 7 bases and J dropped 6 bases, with 9 bases sitting between them. CDR3 DNA: TGTGCCAGCGCCCGGGTTGATACGCAGTATTTT. It is translated as CASARVDTQYF.

CDR3 sequence reads: CASTPQGVGTGELFF. The CDR3 nucleotides are TGTGCCAGTACCCCACAGGGGGTCGGCACCGGGGAGCTGTTTTTT. J is TRBJ2-2 and V is TRBV19; 8 positions match TRBD1. With V trimmed by 7 bases and J by 4 bases, 8 bases remained unmatched. The CDR3 sequence is 15 residues long. Germline V CDR1 and CDR2: LNHDA, SQIVND (reference sequence).

The chain couples TRBV3-1 (or the pseudogene TRBV3-2) to TRBJ2-1; tentative D call: TRBD1 (5 bases). Germline V CDR1 and CDR2: LGHDT, YNNKEL (reference sequence). The CDR3 contains 14 residues. The V gene lost 4 bases and the J gene lost 9 bases, with 16 bases spanning the gap. CDR3 loop: CASSPGIFDSEQFF. The CDR3 bases are TGTGCCAGCAGCCCCGGAATTTTTGACAGTGAGCAGTTCTTC.

V usage is TRBV29-1 and J usage is TRBJ1-2; TRBD1 aligns across 8 bases. J was trimmed by 4 bases and V by 4 bases; bases with no gene match: 8. Germline lookup yields CDR1 SQVTM and CDR2 ANQGSEA. The CDR3 has 14 amino acids. CDR3 coding DNA: TGCAGCGTTGTTCCAGGGGGCGGGTCCTATGGCTACACCTTC. This translates into CSVVPGGGSYGYTF.

This chain links TRBV5-1 with TRBJ1-4, with D possibly being TRBD1 (6 bases). CDR1 and CDR2 (germline): SGHRS, YFSETQ. The V gene lost 4 bases and the J gene lost 0 bases, with 19 bases spanning the gap. This CDR3 has 18 residues. Written as DNA, the CDR3 is TGCGCCAGCAGCGTGGTGCCCGCTAACAGGGCAACTAATGAAAAACTGTTTTTT. It specifies CASSVVPANRATNEKLFF.

V usage is TRBV4-1 and J usage is TRBJ1-6; weak D call: TRBD1 (6 bases). V was clipped by 8 bases and J by 3 bases, with 8 bases between them. This CDR3 is built from 13 residues. Germline CDR1 MGHRA, CDR2 YSYEKL. CDR3 bases: TGCGCCAGCCGGACAGACTATAATTCACCCCTCCACTTT. Translation gives CASRTDYNSPLHF.

The chain couples TRBV19 to TRBJ1-2; D not resolved. The CDR3 totals 15 residues. Germline V CDR1 and CDR2: LNHDA, SQIVND (reference sequence). The ends were cut back, 7 bases at V and 1 base at J, with 16 bases in the middle. DNA for the CDR3: TGTGCCAGTAAGAGGGAAGTAGACTTTAACTATGGCTACACCTTC. Amino acids: CASKREVDFNYGYTF.

The V gene is TRBV11-3, the J gene TRBJ1-1, with 8 bases that match TRBD1. The germline V gene encodes CDR1 SGHNT and CDR2 YENEEA. The length of the CDR3 is 10 residues. CDR3 DNA: TGTCAAGGCGGGGGACAGGCGGCTTTCTTT. This codes for CQGGGQAAFF.

The chain recombines TRBV30 with TRBJ1-6; TRBD1 aligns across 8 bases. CDR3 size: 12 residues. Per the germline V gene, CDR1 is GTSNPN and CDR2 is SVGIG (reference sequence). Trimming cost V 6 bases and J 6 bases; bases outside gene matches: 1. The chain's CDR3 is CACGQGNSPLHF. CDR3 nucleotides: TGTGCCTGTGGACAGGGTAATTCACCCCTCCACTTT.

The V call is TRBV28, the J call TRBJ1-2; 8 bases fit TRBD1. V lost 7 bases and J lost 3; bases outside the gene matches: 10. The CDR3 consists of 15 residues. Germline CDR1 reads MDHEN; CDR2 reads SYDVKM. CDR3 DNA sequence: TGTGCCAGCACTACGAAACAGGGGGAATACTATGGCTACACCTTC. This sequence encodes CASTTKQGEYYGYTF.

In this sample, this clone turned up once. The V call is TRBV20-1, the J call TRBJ2-3; the D gene is possibly TRBD2 (5 bases). The CDR3 is 11 residues long. Germline V gives CDR1 DFQATT, CDR2 SNEGSKA (reference sequence). The V and J ends lost 6 bases and 5 bases respectively, with 9 bases between them. In nucleotides, the CDR3 is TGCAGTGCCCCTCGGGGAGATACGCAGTATTTT. Protein sequence: CSAPRGDTQYF.